A selection of T cell receptor beta chains follows, all from one sample in a study of technical replicates of blood from several donors. Generated by immunoSEQ multiplex PCR, the TCRdb table keeps only in-frame clones and is missing some. The sample holds tens of thousands of clones, just over 90% seen once. The specimen sequenced was T cells isolated from PBMCs. The receptors derive from a human donor in good health. The CDR3 runs from the conserved cysteine through the conserved F or W. The order of the fields is D gene, clone size, J gene, V gene, CDR3 DNA, CDR3 protein. D genes are given only for firm matches. Clone size is not always given. Where it is, it says once, few, many or a class for expanded clones.

.,.,TRBJ1-1,TRBV19,TGTGCCAGCTCAGGGGCCACTGAAGCTTTCTTT,CASSGATEAFF
TRBD1,.,TRBJ1-6,TRBV29-1,TGCAGCGTTAAAAGAAACCGGGACAGAAATTCACCCCTCCACTTT,CSVKRNRDRNSPLHF
TRBD1,.,TRBJ1-2,TRBV6-4,TGTGCCAGCAGTGACCGGGACAGCTATGGCTACACCTTC,CASSDRDSYGYTF
.,.,TRBJ1-5,TRBV27,TGTGCCAGCAGCTCCTACAGGGATATGGAGGAACAGCCCCAGCATTTT,CASSSYRDMEEQPQHF
.,.,TRBJ1-5,TRBV2,TGTGCCAGCATTGGACAGTCCAATCAGCCCCAGCATTTT,CASIGQSNQPQHF
.,few,TRBJ1-1,TRBV28,TGTGCCAGCATCCCTCCGCGGGGGGCTGGGAACACTGAAGCTTTCTTT,CASIPPRGAGNTEAFF
.,.,TRBJ1-2,TRBV6-5,TGTGCCAGCAGTTACTCCCCGACCGGGTTATATGGCTACACCTTC,CASSYSPTGLYGYTF
.,.,TRBJ2-1,TRBV4-2,TGTGCCAGCAGCCAAGGTCCCCCGGGACACACGCTCAATGAGCAGTTCTTC,CASSQGPPGHTLNEQFF
.,.,TRBJ2-3,TRBV29-1,TGCAGCGTTGTAGTGGGGCAGCAGTATTTT,CSVVVGQQYF
.,.,TRBJ2-7,TRBV6-5,TGTGCCAGCAGTTACTCGATACAGGGCGTAACCTACGAGCAGTACTTC,CASSYSIQGVTYEQYF
TRBD1,.,TRBJ2-5,TRBV7-3,TGTGCCAGCAGCCACTCGGGACAGAAGGAGACCCAGTACTTC,CASSHSGQKETQYF
TRBD1,.,TRBJ2-7,TRBV5-4,TGTGCCAGCAGCGTCCGGGACAGGTCTGTAGAGCAGTACTTC,CASSVRDRSVEQYF